These T cell receptor beta chains were read from a single sample in a study of T cells in Graves' hyperthyroidism and ophthalmopathy. One entry per CDR3 protein, called by TCRdb with MiXCR from the multiplex PCR reads. The data show roughly 290,000 distinct CDR3 sequences, approximately 13% seen once. Sequencing input: blood. The source of these receptors is a woman between 35 and 50 years old with Graves' hyperthyroidism. Each CDR3 is given with its conserved first and last residue. A D gene is named only where the DNA matches it firmly. Size is omitted from some rows. Given values are once, few, many or a class for expanded clones.

d_call	clone_size	j_call	v_call	cdr3_aa	cdr3_nt
-	many	TRBJ1-4	TRBV6-1	CASKKLTNEKLFF	TGTGCCAGCAAGAAATTAACTAATGAAAAACTGTTTTTT
-	many	TRBJ1-5	TRBV3-1	CASSQGGPGQNQPQHF	TGTGCCAGCAGCCAAGGAGGCCCCGGACAGAATCAGCCCCAGCATTTT
TRBD1	few	TRBJ1-1	TRBV2	CASSNGQGAEAFF	TGTGCCAGCAGTAATGGACAGGGAGCTGAAGCTTTCTTT
-	many	TRBJ1-1	TRBV4-2	CASSQDFGGANTEAFF	TGTGCCAGCAGCCAAGACTTCGGCGGAGCTAACACTGAAGCTTTCTTT
TRBD1	many	TRBJ2-7	TRBV7-2	CASSRTGGAYEQYF	TGTGCCAGCAGCAGGACAGGGGGCGCCTACGAGCAGTACTTC
-	many	TRBJ2-3	TRBV5-5	CASSPPYDYTDTQYF	TGTGCCAGCAGCCCCCCCTACGATTACACAGATACGCAGTATTTT
-	many	TRBJ1-5	TRBV2	CASRRSPNQPQHF	TGTGCCAGCAGGAGGTCGCCCAATCAGCCCCAGCATTTT
TRBD2	many	TRBJ2-5	TRBV28	CASSSIAGAGETQYF	TGTGCCAGCAGTTCCATAGCGGGAGCAGGCGAGACCCAGTACTTC
TRBD2	-	TRBJ2-2	TRBV5-4	CASSSPGLAGVGTGELFF	TGTGCCAGCAGCTCACCGGGACTAGCGGGAGTTGGCACCGGGGAGCTGTTTTTT
-	-	TRBJ1-6	TRBV5-5	CASSLGEARGNSPLHF	TGTGCCAGCAGCTTGGGTGAGGCGAGGGGAAATTCACCCCTCCACTTT
-	few	TRBJ2-7	TRBV2	CASSNYPTYLSRSYEQYF	TGTGCCAGCAGCAATTATCCGACATATCTTAGCCGCTCCTACGAGCAGTACTTC
-	many	TRBJ2-2	TRBV12-3/TRBV12-4	CASSLGVAATGELFF	TGTGCCAGCAGTTTGGGGGTAGCGGCCACCGGGGAGCTGTTTTTT
-	many	TRBJ2-7	TRBV19	CASSSRQVGSYEQYF	TGTGCCAGTAGTTCCCGACAGGTTGGATCCTACGAGCAGTACTTC
TRBD1	many	TRBJ1-1	TRBV27	CASSLSTGGNTEAFF	TGTGCCAGCAGTTTATCCACAGGGGGAAACACTGAAGCTTTCTTT
-	many	TRBJ2-7	TRBV12-3/TRBV12-4	CASSLNHEQYF	TGTGCCAGCAGTTTAAATCACGAGCAGTACTTC
-	few	TRBJ1-6	TRBV3-1	CASSQDWQTPPLHF	TGTGCCAGCAGCCAAGATTGGCAGACACCACCCCTCCACTTT
-	many	TRBJ2-2	TRBV3-1	CASSQAVANTGELFF	TGTGCCAGCAGCCAAGCTGTGGCGAACACCGGGGAGCTGTTTTTT
-	-	TRBJ2-3	TRBV9	CASSVVGELDTQYF	TGTGCCAGCAGCGTAGTGGGGGAACTAGATACGCAGTATTTT
-	many	TRBJ2-7	TRBV2	CASSEGAGLQVQYF	TGTGCCAGCAGTGAAGGGGCAGGGCTCCAAGTGCAGTACTTC
-	many	TRBJ2-3	TRBV20-1	CSARDRATFTDTQYF	TGCAGTGCTAGAGATCGGGCTACTTTCACAGATACGCAGTATTTT
TRBD1	many	TRBJ1-1	TRBV2	CASSDGGTGGLNTEAFF	TGTGCCAGCAGTGACGGGGGGACAGGGGGCTTGAACACTGAAGCTTTCTTT
TRBD2	many	TRBJ2-3	TRBV6-6	CASSYSTSGSPTDTQYF	TGTGCCAGCAGTTACTCGACCAGCGGGAGTCCCACAGATACGCAGTATTTT
-	-	TRBJ2-6	TRBV18	CASSLQYSGANVLTF	TGTGCCAGCTCACTCCAGTACTCTGGGGCCAACGTCCTGACTTTC
-	many	TRBJ1-6	TRBV7-9	CASSVGLSNSPLHF	TGTGCCAGCAGCGTGGGACTGTCAAATTCACCCCTCCACTTT
-	-	TRBJ2-7	TRBV5-6	CASSVQGGYEQYF	TGTGCCAGCAGCGTGCAGGGCGGCTACGAGCAGTACTTC
-	many	TRBJ2-1	TRBV28	CASSLSTGLRTSYNEQFF	TGTGCCAGCAGCCTATCCACAGGGCTCCGGACTAGCTACAATGAGCAGTTCTTC
-	many	TRBJ2-3	TRBV18	CASSPPTDTQYF	TGTGCCAGCTCACCACCCACAGATACGCAGTATTTT
TRBD1	-	TRBJ1-6	TRBV20-1	CSARGDRGRNSPLHF	TGCAGTGCTAGAGGGGACAGGGGGCGAAATTCACCCCTCCACTTT
TRBD1	many	TRBJ2-7	TRBV28	CASSARDRGRYEQYF	TGTGCCAGCAGTGCTCGTGACAGGGGACGCTACGAGCAGTACTTC